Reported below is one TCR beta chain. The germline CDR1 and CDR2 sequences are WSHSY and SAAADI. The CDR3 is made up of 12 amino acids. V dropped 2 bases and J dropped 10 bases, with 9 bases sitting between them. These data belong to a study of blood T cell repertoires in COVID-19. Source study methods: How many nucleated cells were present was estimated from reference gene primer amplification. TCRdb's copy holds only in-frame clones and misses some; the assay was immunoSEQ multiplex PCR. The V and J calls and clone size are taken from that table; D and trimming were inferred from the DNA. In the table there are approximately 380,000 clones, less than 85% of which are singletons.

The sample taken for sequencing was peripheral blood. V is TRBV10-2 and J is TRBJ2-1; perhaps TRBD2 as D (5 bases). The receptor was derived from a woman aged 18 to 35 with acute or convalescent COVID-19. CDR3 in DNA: TGCGCCAGCAGTGAGAGAGGAGGCGAGCAGTTCTTC. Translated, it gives CASSERGGEQFF.